A single sample is the source of the 22 T cell receptor beta chains below, sequenced in a study of blood T cell repertoires in COVID-19. Only in-frame clones appear in the TCRdb table, and some are missing; sequencing was by immunoSEQ multiplex PCR. The data hold about 250,000 clones, with roughly 89% observed a single time. Sample: peripheral blood. The origin of the receptors is a man aged 30 to 39 with acute or convalescent COVID-19.

This chain's CDR3 is CASSKRTRDTDTQYF. The CDR3 DNA reads TGTGCCAGCAGCAAGCGGACTCGGGACACAGATACGCAGTATTTT. This chain joins TRBV7-2 and TRBJ2-3, with D possibly being TRBD2 (5 bases). The germline V and J ends were trimmed by 5 bases and 2 bases, with 14 bases remaining between them. CDR3 length: 15 residues. The germline CDR1 and CDR2 sequences are SGHTA and FQGNSA.

The chain is built from TRBV30 and TRBJ1-5; no clear D. Trimming shortened V by 8 bases and J by 7 bases, and 21 bases separated the two germline ends. Germline loops: CDR1 GTSNPN, CDR2 SVGIG (reference sequence). This CDR3 is built from 14 residues. This CDR3 is CAGATEGKLQPQHF. DNA for the CDR3: TGTGCCGGAGCAACGGAGGGCAAGTTGCAGCCCCAGCATTTT.

V is TRBV28 and J is TRBJ1-3; 7 bases agree with TRBD1. Germline V gene lookup returns CDR1 MDHEN and CDR2 SYDVKM. This CDR3 is 14 amino acids long. V lost 6 bases, J lost 2 bases, and 4 bases stayed unmatched. The DNA for the CDR3 is TGTGCCAGCAGCCCAACAGGGGCTGGAAACACCATATATTTT. As protein: CASSPTGAGNTIYF.

The V gene is TRBV5-4, the J gene TRBJ1-1, with 8 bases identical to TRBD1. Germline trimming cut 6 bases from V and 5 bases from J; bases unmatched to any gene: 9. The CDR3 totals 14 residues. Germline V gene sequence: CDR1 SGHNT, CDR2 YYREEE (reference sequence). The CDR3 reads CASTDAGGWTEAFF. In DNA, the CDR3 is TGTGCCAGCACCGACGCAGGGGGCTGGACTGAAGCTTTCTTT.

The gene calls are TRBV7-3 and TRBJ2-2; 13 bases agree with TRBD2. The germline V gene encodes CDR1 SGHTA and CDR2 FQGTGA. The V and J ends lost 5 bases and 4 bases, in that order; junction bases with no gene match: 7. The length of the CDR3 is 17 residues. The CDR3 DNA sequence: TGTGCCAGCAGCGTGAGGACTAGCGGGGGAGGCACCGGGGAGCTGTTTTTT. Amino acid sequence: CASSVRTSGGGTGELFF.

The V call is TRBV2, the J call TRBJ1-6; D unclear. Germline assignment: CDR1 SNHLY and CDR2 FYNNEI. CDR3 length: 12 amino acids. V was shortened by 7 bases and J by 9 bases, with 10 bases between the two germline ends. Here the CDR3 DNA reads TGTGCCAGCACCAGAGGTAGTTCACCCCTCCACTTT. The encoded protein is CASTRGSSPLHF.

J is TRBJ1-2 and V is TRBV19, with 7 positions matching TRBD1. This CDR3 has 12 residues. With V trimmed by 6 bases and J by 6 bases, 4 bases remained unmatched. The germline gives CDR1 LNHDA, CDR2 SQIVND (reference sequence). CDR3 protein: CASSPGGHGYTF. The DNA for the CDR3 is TGTGCCAGTAGCCCAGGGGGGCATGGCTACACCTTC.

The genes are TRBV29-1 and TRBJ2-7; perhaps TRBD1 as D (6 bases). Germline-derived CDR1 and CDR2 are SQVTM and ANQGSEA. The ends were cut back, 5 bases at V and 6 bases at J, with 11 bases in the middle. CDR3 size: 11 residues. Here the CDR3 reads CSVQGWSEQYF. Written as DNA, the CDR3 is TGCAGCGTTCAGGGGTGGAGCGAGCAGTACTTC.

The chain carries TRBV5-1 and TRBJ1-4, with 7 bases lining up with TRBD1. Germline-derived CDR1 and CDR2 are SGHRS and YFSETQ. This CDR3 contains 16 residues. The ends lost 4 bases at V and 6 bases at J; junction bases unmatched: 12. The CDR3 loop is CASSLGTAEPYEKLFF. The CDR3 DNA sequence: TGCGCCAGCAGCCTCGGGACAGCGGAACCCTATGAAAAACTGTTTTTT.

This CDR3 is CATSDEQGRGSYNEQFF. The CDR3 bases are TGTGCCACCAGTGATGAACAGGGCCGAGGATCCTACAATGAGCAGTTCTTC. This sequence joins TRBV24-1 and TRBJ2-1, with a tentative D call TRBD1 (6 bases). Germline values: CDR1 KGHDR, CDR2 SFDVKD. The CDR3 runs 17 residues. V lost 3 bases to trimming and J lost 1 base, with 15 bases between them.

The chain couples TRBV12-3 or TRBV12-4 to TRBJ1-5, with 7 bases identical to TRBD1. V trimming: 5 bases; J trimming: 4 bases; junction bases outside the gene matches: 2. The CDR3 has 13 residues. The CDR3 protein is CASSVQGNQPQHF. DNA of the CDR3: TGTGCCAGCAGTGTACAGGGGAATCAGCCCCAGCATTTT.

The chain joins TRBV7-9 to TRBJ1-4; no definite D call. The CDR3 has 16 residues. V lost 5 bases to trimming and J lost 0 bases, with 13 bases between them. Germline loops: CDR1 SEHNR, CDR2 FQNEAQ (reference sequence). The CDR3 here is CASSPRRVSTNEKLFF. CDR3 DNA sequence: TGTGCCAGCAGCCCACGCCGGGTTTCAACTAATGAAAAACTGTTTTTT.

V usage is TRBV19 and J usage is TRBJ2-2; 9 bases fit TRBD1. Germline CDR1 LNHDA, CDR2 SQIVND (reference sequence). V lost 7 bases, J lost 4 bases, and 7 bases stayed unmatched. The CDR3 is 15 amino acids. CDR3 bases: TGTGCCAGTAACTTCCGGGACAGGGTCACCGGGGAGCTGTTTTTT. Translating it yields CASNFRDRVTGELFF.

This clone was seen a single time. This chain uses TRBV19 with TRBJ1-6; 7 nucleotides align to TRBD1. Germline CDR1 and CDR2: LNHDA and SQIVND (reference sequence). CDR3 length: 16 residues. V lost 4 bases and J lost 3; bases outside the gene matches: 6. DNA for the CDR3: TGTGCCAGTAGTACTCGACAGGGAGTCTATAATTCACCCCTCCACTTT. This encodes CASSTRQGVYNSPLHF.

V usage is TRBV30 and J usage is TRBJ2-1; D call uncertain. Trimming took 2 bases from V and 1 from J, leaving 6 bases between them. The CDR3 extends over 13 amino acids. Germline V gene sequence: CDR1 GTSNPN, CDR2 SVGIG (reference sequence). The CDR3 loop reads CAWSHQSYNEQFF. The DNA of the CDR3 is TGTGCCTGGAGTCACCAGTCCTACAATGAGCAGTTCTTC.

In DNA, the CDR3 is TGTGCCAGTAGTGTCACTGACAGGGTCCGGACTGAAGCTTTCTTT. Translation: CASSVTDRVRTEAFF. This chain uses TRBV19 with TRBJ1-1, with TRBD1 matching over 7 bases. The J segment lost 5 bases and the V segment lost 5 bases, leaving 11 bases of the junction unmatched. CDR1 is LNHDA, CDR2 SQIVND, per germline (reference sequence). This CDR3 has 15 amino acids.

The CDR3 loop is CASSWSRVETEQFF. The DNA of the CDR3 is TGTGCCAGCAGTTGGTCCAGGGTCGAGACCGAGCAGTTCTTC. J is TRBJ2-1 and V is TRBV6-5, with D possibly matching TRBD1 (5 bases). With 4 bases removed from V and 10 bases from J, the gap between germline ends came to 17 bases. The CDR3 sequence is 14 residues long. Germline CDR1 reads MNHEY; CDR2 reads SVGAGI.

The rearrangement joins TRBV3-1 (or the pseudogene TRBV3-2) to TRBJ2-1; TRBD2 agrees at 11 bases. Trimming cost V 5 bases and J 8 bases; bases outside gene matches: 8. The CDR3 loop spans 15 amino acids. The germline V gene has CDR1 LGHDT and CDR2 YNNKEL (reference sequence). CDR3 amino acids: CASSFLSGGVDEQFF. The CDR3 DNA sequence: TGTGCCAGCAGCTTCCTTAGCGGGGGGGTGGATGAGCAGTTCTTC.

CDR3 DNA sequence: TGTGCCAGCAGTTGGCTAGCGGCCTACGAGCAGTACTTC. Encoded protein: CASSWLAAYEQYF. The chain couples TRBV6-5 to TRBJ2-7; 7 nucleotides agree with TRBD2. CDR1 is MNHEY and CDR2 is SVGAGI in the germline V gene. Trimming removed 4 bases from V and 2 bases from J; junction bases left unmatched: 2. The CDR3 is 13 residues long.

This chain connects TRBV14 to TRBJ2-5, with 7 bases aligning to TRBD1. V lost 4 bases to trimming and J lost 3 bases; unmatched junction nucleotides: 8. The CDR3 runs to 15 residues. Germline V gene sequence: CDR1 SGHDN, CDR2 FVKESK. CDR3 sequence (DNA): TGTGCCAGCAGCCGTATGGGACAGACCGAAGAGACCCAGTACTTC. Its translation is CASSRMGQTEETQYF.

V usage is TRBV9 and J usage is TRBJ2-1; 7 positions agree with TRBD1. The CDR3 length is 16 residues. The junction had 13 bases not matched to a gene; V was cut back by 3 bases and J by 7 bases. CDR1 is SGDLS and CDR2 is YYNGEE in the germline V gene. CDR3 in amino acids: CASSAPRQGISNEQFF. The CDR3 DNA reads TGTGCCAGCAGCGCTCCTCGACAGGGAATATCGAATGAGCAGTTCTTC.

This chain connects TRBV5-4 to TRBJ2-2, with 11 bases lining up with TRBD2. V gave up 4 bases and J gave up 2 bases; unmatched junction bases: 4. This CDR3 has 16 residues. Germline-derived CDR1 and CDR2 are SGHNT and YYREEE (reference sequence). This CDR3 reads CASSTRLAGNTGELFF. As DNA, the CDR3 is TGTGCCAGCAGCACCCGACTAGCGGGAAACACCGGGGAGCTGTTTTTT. The whole variable domain, remainder taken from reference TRBV5-4 and TRBJ2-2, is ETGVTQSPTHLIKTRGQQVTLRCSSQSGHNTVSWYQQALGQGPQFIFQYYREEENGRGNFPPRFSGLQFPNYSSELNVNALELDDSALYLCASSTRLAGNTGELFFGEGSRLTVL.